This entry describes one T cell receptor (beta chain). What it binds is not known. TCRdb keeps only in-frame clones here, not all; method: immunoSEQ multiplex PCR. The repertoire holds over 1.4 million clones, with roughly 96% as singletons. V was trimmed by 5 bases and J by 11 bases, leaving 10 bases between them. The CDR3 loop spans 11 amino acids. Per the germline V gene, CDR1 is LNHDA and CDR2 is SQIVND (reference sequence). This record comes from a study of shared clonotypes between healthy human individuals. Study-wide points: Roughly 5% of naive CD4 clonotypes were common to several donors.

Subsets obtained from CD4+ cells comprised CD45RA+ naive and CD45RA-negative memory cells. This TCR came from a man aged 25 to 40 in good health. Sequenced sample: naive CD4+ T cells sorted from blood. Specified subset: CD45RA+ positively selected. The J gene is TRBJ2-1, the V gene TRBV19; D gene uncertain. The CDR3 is CASSDVYKQFF. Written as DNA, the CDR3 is TGTGCCAGTAGTGACGTATACAAGCAGTTCTTC.